This T cell receptor beta chain was found in a study of lymphopenia after photon versus proton radiotherapy. The germline CDR1 and CDR2 sequences are SGDLS and YYNGEE. The CDR3 length is 14 residues. The ends were cut back, 4 bases at V and 0 bases at J, with 8 bases in the middle. TCRdb keeps only in-frame clones here, not all; method: immunoSEQ multiplex PCR. The table shows about 58,000 clones, with approximately 84% occurring only once. This receptor was identified in a man aged 55 to 69 with pancreatic cancer. The chain couples TRBV9 to TRBJ1-5; the D is unclear. The sequences come from peripheral blood, collected from a patient treated with proton-based radiotherapy. The CDR3 nucleotides read TGTGCCAGCAGCCGGACTGGTAGCAATCAGCCCCAGCATTTT. It encodes CASSRTGSNQPQHF.